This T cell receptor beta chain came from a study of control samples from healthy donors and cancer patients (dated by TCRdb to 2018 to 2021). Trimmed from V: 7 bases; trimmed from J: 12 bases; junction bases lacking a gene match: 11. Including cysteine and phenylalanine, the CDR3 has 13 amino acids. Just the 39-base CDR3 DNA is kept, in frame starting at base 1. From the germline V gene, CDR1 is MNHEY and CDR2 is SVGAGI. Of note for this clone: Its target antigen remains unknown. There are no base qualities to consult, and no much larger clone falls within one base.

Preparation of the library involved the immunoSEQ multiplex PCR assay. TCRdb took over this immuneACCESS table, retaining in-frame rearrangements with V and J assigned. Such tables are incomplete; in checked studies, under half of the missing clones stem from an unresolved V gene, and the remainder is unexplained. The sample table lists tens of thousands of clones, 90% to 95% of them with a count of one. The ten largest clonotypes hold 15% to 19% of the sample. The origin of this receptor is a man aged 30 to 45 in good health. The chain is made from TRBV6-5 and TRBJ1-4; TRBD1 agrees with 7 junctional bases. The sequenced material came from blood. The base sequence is TGTGCCAGCATGACCCAGGACAGGCTGGAACTGTTTTTT. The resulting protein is CASMTQDRLELFF.